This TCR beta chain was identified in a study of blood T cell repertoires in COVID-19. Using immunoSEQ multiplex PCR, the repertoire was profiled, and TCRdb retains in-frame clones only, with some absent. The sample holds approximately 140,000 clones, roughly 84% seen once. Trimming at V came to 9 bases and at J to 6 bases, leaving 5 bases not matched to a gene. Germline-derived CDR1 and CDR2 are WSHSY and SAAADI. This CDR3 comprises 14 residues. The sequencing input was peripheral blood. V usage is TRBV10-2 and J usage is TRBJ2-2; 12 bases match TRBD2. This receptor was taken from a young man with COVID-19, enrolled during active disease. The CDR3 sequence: CASTPSGRAGELFF. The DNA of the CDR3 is TGCGCCAGTACCCCTAGCGGGAGGGCCGGGGAGCTGTTTTTT.